This TCR beta chain was sequenced in a study of graft-versus-host responses after intestinal transplantation. Study background: Every transplant recipient was induced with anti-thymocyte globulin, then maintained on tacrolimus and steroids for about 3 years. Study observations and caveats: Circulating GvH clones peaking coincided with falling HvG clones soon after transplant. Recipient marrow harbored GvH clones, some of which surfaced first in ileum or blood.

Repertoires were generated with immunoSEQ multiplex PCR, while TCRdb's copy carries only in-frame clones and drops some. The sample carries 55,000 to 80,000 clones, around nine tenths recorded once. Note on this clone: Its target is not known.

With V trimmed by 5 bases and J by 1 base, 10 bases remained unmatched. The CDR3 spans 17 residues. CDR1 is LNHDA and CDR2 is SQIVND in the germline V gene (reference sequence). The sample here was unstimulated CD8+ T cells sorted from spleen or lymph node cells, taken before transplant. The TCR originated in a human donor who was the organ donor for an intestinal transplant. J is TRBJ1-5 and V is TRBV19; 8 nucleotides line up with TRBD1. The CDR3 spells CASSVGPRTGSNQPQHF. For the CDR3, the DNA is TGTGCCAGTAGTGTTGGCCCCCGGACAGGGAGCAATCAGCCCCAGCATTTT.